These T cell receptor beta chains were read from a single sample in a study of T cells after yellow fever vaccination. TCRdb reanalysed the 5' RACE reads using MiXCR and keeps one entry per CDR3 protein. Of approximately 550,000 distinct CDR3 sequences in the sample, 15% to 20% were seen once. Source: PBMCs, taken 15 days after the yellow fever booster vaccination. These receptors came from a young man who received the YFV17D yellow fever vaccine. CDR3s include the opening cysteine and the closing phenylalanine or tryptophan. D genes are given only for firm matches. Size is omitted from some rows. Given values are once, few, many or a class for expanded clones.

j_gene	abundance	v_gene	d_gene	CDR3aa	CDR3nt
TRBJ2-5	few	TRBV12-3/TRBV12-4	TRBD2	CASRLAGGPRETQYF	TGTGCCAGCAGGTTAGCGGGAGGGCCCCGAGAGACCCAGTACTTC
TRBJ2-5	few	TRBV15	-	CATSRRSQETQYF	TGTGCCACCAGCAGAAGGAGCCAAGAGACCCAGTACTTC
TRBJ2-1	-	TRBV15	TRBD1	CATSSDRVPYNEQFF	TGTGCCACCAGCAGCGACAGGGTCCCCTACAATGAGCAGTTCTTC
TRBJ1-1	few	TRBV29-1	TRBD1	CSVASSGTGEAFF	TGCAGCGTTGCTTCATCCGGGACAGGTGAAGCTTTCTTT
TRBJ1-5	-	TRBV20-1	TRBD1	CSAEGTDQPQHF	TGCAGTGCGGAAGGGACAGACCAGCCCCAGCATTTT
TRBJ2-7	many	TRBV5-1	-	CASSSGGEQYF	TGTGCCAGCAGTTCCGGGGGCGAGCAGTACTTC
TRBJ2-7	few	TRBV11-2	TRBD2	CASSLVMSSGSYEQYF	TGTGCCAGCAGCTTAGTTATGAGTAGCGGGAGCTACGAGCAGTACTTC
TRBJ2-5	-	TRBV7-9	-	CASRRGFQETQYF	TGTGCCAGCCGTAGGGGATTCCAAGAGACCCAGTACTTC
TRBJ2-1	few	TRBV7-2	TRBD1	CASSQVPGQGSEQFF	TGTGCCAGCAGCCAAGTCCCGGGACAGGGGAGTGAGCAGTTCTTC
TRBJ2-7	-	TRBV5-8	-	CASTSFAASYEQYF	TGTGCCAGCACCTCGTTTGCCGCCTCCTACGAGCAGTACTTC
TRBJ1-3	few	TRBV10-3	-	CAISGGTSGNTIYF	TGTGCCATCAGTGGTGGGACCTCTGGAAACACCATATATTTT
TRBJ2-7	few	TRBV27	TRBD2	CASSGWGGYEQYF	TGTGCCAGCAGTGGTTGGGGGGGCTACGAGCAGTACTTC
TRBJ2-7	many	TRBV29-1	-	CSVPKEAGMRDEQYF	TGCAGCGTTCCCAAGGAGGCAGGGATGAGGGACGAGCAGTACTTC
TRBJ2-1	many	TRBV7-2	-	CASSLFPPNEQFF	TGTGCCAGCAGCTTATTTCCTCCGAATGAGCAGTTCTTC
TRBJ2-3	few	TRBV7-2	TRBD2	CASSLVGGGHTDTQYF	TGTGCCAGCAGCTTAGTGGGCGGGGGGCACACAGATACGCAGTATTTT
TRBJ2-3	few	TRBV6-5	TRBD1	CASSYGTADTQYF	TGTGCCAGCAGTTACGGGACAGCGGATACGCAGTATTTT
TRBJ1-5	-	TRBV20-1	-	CSARDSGAASNQPQHF	TGCAGTGCTAGAGATTCCGGAGCCGCTAGCAATCAGCCCCAGCATTTT
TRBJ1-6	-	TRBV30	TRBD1	CAWSVKGAKNSPLHF	TGTGCCTGGAGTGTAAAGGGGGCAAAGAATTCACCCCTCCACTTT
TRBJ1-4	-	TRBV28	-	CASSFAPGRFNEKLFF	TGTGCCAGCAGTTTTGCCCCGGGAAGATTTAATGAAAAACTGTTTTTT
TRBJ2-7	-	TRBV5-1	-	CASSLEERSYEQYF	TGCGCCAGCAGCTTGGAAGAGCGGAGTTACGAGCAGTACTTC
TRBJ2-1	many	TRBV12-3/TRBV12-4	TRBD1	CASSSGQGAYNEQFF	TGTGCCAGCAGTTCGGGACAGGGGGCTTACAATGAGCAGTTCTTC
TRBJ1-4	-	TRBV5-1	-	CASSADSSTNEKLFF	TGCGCCAGCAGCGCCGACAGCTCAACTAATGAAAAACTGTTTTTT
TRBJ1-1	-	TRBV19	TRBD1	CATLPQGESYTEAFF	TGTGCCACTCTACCCCAGGGGGAAAGTTACACTGAAGCTTTCTTT
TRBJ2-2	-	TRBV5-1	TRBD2	CASSVDLAGGTGELFF	TGCGCCAGCAGCGTCGATCTAGCGGGAGGCACCGGGGAGCTGTTTTTT
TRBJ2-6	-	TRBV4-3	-	CASSPSGSGANVLTF	TGCGCCAGCAGCCCCTCGGGCTCTGGGGCCAACGTCCTGACTTTC
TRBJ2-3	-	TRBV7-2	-	CASSVVGEGPDTQYF	TGTGCCAGCAGCGTTGTCGGAGAGGGGCCGGATACGCAGTATTTT
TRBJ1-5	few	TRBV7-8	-	CASSPRSDNYQPQHF	TGTGCCAGCAGCCCGAGGTCGGACAACTATCAGCCCCAGCATTTT
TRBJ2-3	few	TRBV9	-	CASSGVSTGDTQYF	TGTGCCAGCAGCGGCGTGAGCACCGGAGATACGCAGTATTTT
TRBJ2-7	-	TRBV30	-	CAWGIGTQPFDEQYF	TGTGCCTGGGGAATTGGGACACAGCCCTTCGACGAGCAGTACTTC
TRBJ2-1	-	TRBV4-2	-	CASGADEQFF	TGTGCCAGCGGGGCGGATGAGCAGTTCTTC
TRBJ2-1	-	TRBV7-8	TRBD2	CASSRSAREGVFNEQFF	TGTGCCAGCAGCCGATCAGCCCGGGAGGGGGTCTTCAATGAGCAGTTCTTC
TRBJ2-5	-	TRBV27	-	CASSTWTTTRGETQYF	TGTGCCAGCAGTACGTGGACTACGACGAGGGGGGAGACCCAGTACTTC
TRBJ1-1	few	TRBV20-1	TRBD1	CSASGGPNTEAFF	TGCAGTGCCTCAGGGGGCCCGAACACTGAAGCTTTCTTT
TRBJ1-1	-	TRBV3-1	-	CASSPAGLNTEAFF	TGTGCCAGCAGCCCAGCGGGGTTGAACACTGAAGCTTTCTTT
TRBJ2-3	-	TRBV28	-	CASSPVQRTQYF	TGTGCCAGCAGTCCTGTACAGCGTACGCAGTATTTT
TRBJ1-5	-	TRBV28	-	CASSLLQAYSNQPQHF	TGTGCCAGCAGTTTATTACAGGCTTATAGCAATCAGCCCCAGCATTTT
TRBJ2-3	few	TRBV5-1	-	CASSLDAGDTQYF	TGCGCCAGCAGCTTGGACGCCGGGGATACGCAGTATTTT
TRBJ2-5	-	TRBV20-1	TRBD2	CSARATSGTETQYF	TGCAGTGCTAGAGCGACTAGCGGGACGGAGACCCAGTACTTC
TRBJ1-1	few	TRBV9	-	CASSVENGVNTEAFF	TGTGCCAGCAGCGTAGAGAACGGAGTAAACACTGAAGCTTTCTTT
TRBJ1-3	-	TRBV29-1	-	CSVENPQTGAGNTIYF	TGCAGCGTAGAAAACCCACAGACAGGAGCTGGAAACACCATATATTTT
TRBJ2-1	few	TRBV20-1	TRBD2	CSAAPRLAGVVDEQFF	TGCAGTGCTGCCCCCCGGCTAGCGGGAGTTGTAGATGAGCAGTTCTTC
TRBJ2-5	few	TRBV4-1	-	CASSKSDGAVSGRVMKTQYF	TGCGCCAGCAGTAAATCGGACGGAGCGGTGTCGGGACGGGTTATGAAGACCCAGTACTTC
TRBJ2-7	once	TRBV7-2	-	CASSSQGGSVEQYF	TGTGCCAGCAGCTCCCAGGGGGGATCCGTTGAGCAGTACTTC